This entry features one T cell receptor (beta chain) sequence. The CDR3 is made up of 13 amino acids. In germline, CDR1 is LGHDT, CDR2 YNNKEL (reference sequence). Deletions cut 3 bases from V and 7 bases from J, with 12 bases between. This record belongs to a study of blood T cell repertoires in COVID-19. Assay used: immunoSEQ multiplex PCR; TCRdb lists only in-frame clones, some missing. The sample carries over 85,000 clones, 80% to 90% recorded once. The source of this sequence is a human donor with acute or convalescent COVID-19. The donor label of this sample is uncertain. The chain couples TRBV3-1 (or the pseudogene TRBV3-2) to TRBJ1-2; a possible D gene is TRBD1 (5 bases). Material: peripheral blood. The CDR3, as DNA: TGTGCCAGCAGCCAGGGAGCGGGGGGTGGCTACACCTTC. It is translated as CASSQGAGGGYTF.